This TCR beta chain was documented in a study of T cell changes during pregnancy in multiple sclerosis. This table comes from immunoSEQ multiplex PCR, and its TCRdb copy is limited to in-frame clones, with some not included. The sample has around 96,000 clones, 90% to 95% seen once. The ends were cut back, 2 bases at V and 4 bases at J, with 6 bases in the middle. This CDR3 spans 12 amino acids. Germline loops: CDR1 MNHEY, CDR2 SMNVEV (reference sequence). The source was peripheral blood, collected in the third trimester of pregnancy. The sequence derives from a female donor with multiple sclerosis, enrolled in a pregnancy study. The chain has TRBV27 and TRBJ2-7; possibly TRBD2 for D (6 bases). Here the CDR3 DNA reads TGTGCCAGCAGTTTACGGGGGTACGAGCAGTACTTC. Its translation: CASSLRGYEQYF.